A single sample is the source of the 8 T cell receptor beta chains below, sequenced in a study of T cell responses to AZD1222 COVID-19 vaccine (dated by TCRdb to about 2021). What the time point label conveys for this sample: baseline before first vaccination. What the treatment or condition label conveys for this sample: meningococcal conjugate vaccine given as trial control. The library relied on the immunoSEQ multiplex PCR assay. Here the immuneACCESS table is served through TCRdb, limited to in-frame sequences with V and J called. Missing clones are a known gap in these copies; in checked studies unresolved V genes cover under half, and the rest lacks a known reason. The sample table shows some 99,000 clones, and roughly 90% are seen once. The ten largest make up 9.5% to 15% of the sample. Specimen: peripheral blood, collected on day 0 of MenACWY control vaccination. The source is an adult in good health.

This clone was counted a single time. This rearrangement joins TRBV4-2 to TRBJ2-7; 12 bases are a match to TRBD1. V shed 4 bases and J 3 bases; nucleotides not matched to a gene: 10. Germline-derived CDR1 and CDR2 are LGHNA and YNFKEQ. The CDR3 covers 17 residues. The CDR3 loop reads CASSPHSGTGGYYEQYF. CDR3 DNA: TGTGCCAGCAGCCCACACTCCGGGACAGGGGGCTACTACGAGCAGTACTTC.

V usage is TRBV28 and J usage is TRBJ1-2; D may be TRBD1 (6 bases). Germline V CDR1 and CDR2: MDHEN, SYDVKM. V was trimmed by 6 bases and J by 2 bases, leaving 13 bases between them. The CDR3 contains 14 residues. The CDR3 DNA sequence: TGTGCCAGCAGCCTACGACAGGAGAACTATGGCTACACCTTC. This gives the protein CASSLRQENYGYTF.

The genes are TRBV7-7 and TRBJ2-5; 9 bases fit TRBD2. CDR1 SSHAT and CDR2 FNYEAQ come from the germline V gene (reference sequence). The CDR3 contains 15 residues. V dropped 1 base and J dropped 4; count of bases not matched to a gene: 4. CDR3 loop: CASSLGGGAPETQYF. CDR3 bases: TGTGCCAGCAGCTTAGGCGGGGGGGCTCCAGAGACCCAGTACTTC.

The V gene is TRBV29-1, the J gene TRBJ1-1, with D tentatively TRBD1 (6 bases). Trimming left V 5 bases short and J 5 bases short, with 12 bases between. The CDR3 extends over 12 amino acids. Germline CDR1 SQVTM, CDR2 ANQGSEA. CDR3 amino acids: CSVLGAGTEAFF. For the CDR3, the DNA is TGCAGCGTTCTGGGGGCTGGAACTGAAGCTTTCTTT.

The chain joins TRBV5-1 to TRBJ2-2; 12 nucleotides match TRBD2. V shed 3 bases and J 7 bases; nucleotides not matched to a gene: 7. Looked up from germline, CDR1 is SGHRS and CDR2 is YFSETQ. This CDR3 is 16 amino acids long. The CDR3 DNA reads as TGCGCCAGCAGCTCAAGGACTAGCGGGAAGGTCGGGGAGCTGTTTTTT. It encodes CASSSRTSGKVGELFF.

This chain connects TRBV28 to TRBJ2-7; D gene ambiguous. The CDR3 runs to 15 residues. With 3 bases removed from V and 0 bases from J, the gap between germline ends came to 12 bases. Germline V CDR1 and CDR2: MDHEN, SYDVKM. In nucleotides, the CDR3 is TGTGCCAGCAGTTTTAGTGGCGGACCCTCCTACGAGCAGTACTTC. It is translated as CASSFSGGPSYEQYF.

This chain links TRBV19 with TRBJ1-1; possible D gene TRBD1, 5 bases. V gave up 3 bases and J gave up 1 base, with 30 bases separating them. CDR1 is LNHDA, CDR2 SQIVND, per germline (reference sequence). This CDR3 is 21 amino acids long. The CDR3 region is CASSMGMWGAGRGERNTEAFF. DNA for the CDR3: TGTGCCAGTAGTATGGGGATGTGGGGAGCCGGCCGGGGGGAGCGGAACACTGAAGCTTTCTTT.

The rearrangement joins TRBV6-2 or TRBV6-3 to TRBJ2-3; 11 bases map to TRBD2. Germline V gene data show CDR1 as MNHEY and CDR2 as SVGEGT. V trimming: 2 bases; J trimming: 6 bases; junction bases outside the gene matches: 4. This CDR3 is built from 15 residues. The CDR3 DNA follows: TGTGCCAGCAGTTACGTAGCGGGAGGGCCCGATACGCAGTATTTT. Translation gives CASSYVAGGPDTQYF.